This TCR beta chain is from a study of T cell responses to AZD1222 COVID-19 vaccine. Findings and caveats of the study: Spike-specific TCR breadth and depth rose after two AZD1222 doses.

Produced via immunoSEQ multiplex PCR; TCRdb's table is partial and in-frame only. Of some 150,000 clones in the sample, about 92% were seen once. Points on this clone: As yet, its antigen is unknown.

This sequence was found in an adult in good health. The sequencing here drew on peripheral blood, taken on day 0 of MenACWY control vaccination.

CDR3 in DNA: TGTGCCAGCAGCTTGGAAGGGTCCCGCCGAGACTATGGCTACACCTTC. Its translation is CASSLEGSRRDYGYTF. The chain employs TRBV5-4 and TRBJ1-2; D is unresolved. This CDR3 is 16 amino acids long. V lost 0 bases and J lost 3, with 15 bases in between. From germline, CDR1 is SGHNT and CDR2 YYREEE (reference sequence).